The rows below give T cell receptor beta chains drawn from one sample of a study of shared clonotypes between healthy human individuals. Some clones are missing from TCRdb's copy, which holds only in-frame ones; the method was immunoSEQ multiplex PCR. The table records more than 550,000 clones, around 90% of them present only once. The specimen sequenced was naive CD8+ T cells sorted from blood. The source of these receptors is a man between 25 and 39 years old in good health. Both conserved end residues are part of each CDR3. Fields, in order: V gene, J gene, CDR3 protein.

TRBV19	TRBJ2-7	CASSMTSRAYEQYF
TRBV13	TRBJ2-3	CASSLTGGADTQYF
TRBV19	TRBJ2-1	CASSIRSSGYNEQFF
TRBV28	TRBJ2-1	CASSSRDSGKFF
TRBV19	TRBJ2-3	CASSMEVGTDTQYF
TRBV4-1	TRBJ2-7	CASSQDRAQYYEQYF
TRBV15	TRBJ2-7	CATSRDVSGKYEQYF
TRBV19	TRBJ2-7	CASSIRDSYYEQYF
TRBV27	TRBJ2-7	CASSTKQGLSYEQYF
TRBV28	TRBJ2-5	CASSILDRQGYQETQYF
TRBV5-1	TRBJ2-3	CASSFLDRTSTDTQYF
TRBV4-1	TRBJ2-2	CASSQAGFGELFF
TRBV18	TRBJ1-2	CASSPEGLTNYGYTF
TRBV7-6	TRBJ2-1	CASSLVGGARTGAYNEQFF
TRBV6-5	TRBJ2-7	CASSRGGSYEQYF
TRBV25-1	TRBJ2-1	CATEPQTNEQFF
TRBV27	TRBJ2-7	CASSFAAGGDEQYF
TRBV5-4	TRBJ2-1	CASSNSGSPTLAFF
TRBV13	TRBJ2-1	CASRTATNEQFF
TRBV7-2	TRBJ1-2	CASSLGLTDYGYTF
TRBV28	TRBJ1-3	CASSPRDRGKGNTIYF
TRBV25-1	TRBJ2-7	CASSTLAGGIEQYF
TRBV28	TRBJ1-5	CASSWDRDRDGDSNQPQHF
TRBV29-1	TRBJ2-1	CSVESPGANEQFF
TRBV10-3	TRBJ1-5	CAISEWQSNQPQHF
TRBV7-9	TRBJ2-7	CASSPQRERSYEQYF
TRBV7-2	TRBJ2-6	CASSLPGANVLTF
TRBV5-4	TRBJ2-5	CASNELGRQEETQYF
TRBV7-2	TRBJ2-7	CASSFVGGEQYF
TRBV30	TRBJ1-5	CAWSISAGNQPQHF